This T cell receptor (beta chain) was retrieved from a study of T cells in Graves' hyperthyroidism and ophthalmopathy. This clonotype was found many times. Antigen: not known. Hyperthyroidism of Graves' type that showed no ophthalmopathy progression within 18 months was stable. These patients, aged 18 to 65, had recently diagnosed hyperthyroidism lasting under 2 months. Study-level findings and limits: Ophthalmopathy got predicted by the model a median around 6.8 months before its onset.

It was RNA transcripts that yielded the amplified TCR beta CDR3 regions. HTBI primers were used for first-round RT-PCR of the TCR CDR3. TCRdb re-analysed the multiplex PCR reads in MiXCR, keeping a single row per CDR3 protein. The sample gives under 400,000 distinct CDR3 sequences, about 15% of which show up once; approximately 11% is in the top ten. The specimen sequenced was blood. The sequence derives from a woman aged 55-70 years with Graves' hyperthyroidism.

In DNA, the CDR3 is TGTGCCAGCGGAGCCGGGAAGACCTACGAGCAGTACTTC. The encoded protein is CASGAGKTYEQYF. J is TRBJ2-7 and V is TRBV6-2 or TRBV6-3, with D possibly matching TRBD2 (5 bases). The V and J ends lost 8 bases and 2 bases respectively, with 13 bases between them. Germline CDR1 reads MNHEY; CDR2 reads SVGEGT. This CDR3 contains 13 residues.